This is a list of T cell receptor beta chains from one sample in a study of T-cell memory formation after mild COVID-19. TCRdb re-analysed the 5' RACE reads in MiXCR, keeping a single row per CDR3 protein. In the table there are about 350,000 distinct CDR3 sequences, roughly an eighth of which are singletons. Material: PBMCs or a T cell subset sorted from them (not recorded which). These receptors came from a young man who had mild COVID-19 (a few samples of this study predate the infection). Cell type and time point are not known. CDR3s include the opening cysteine and the closing phenylalanine or tryptophan. A D gene is named only where the DNA matches it firmly. Some rows have no size entry. The others give once, few or many, or a class for an expanded clone.

CDR3	DNA	D	V	J	size
CSVVRGIETTDTQYF	TGCAGCGTTGTTAGGGGCATCGAAACCACAGATACGCAGTATTTT	.	TRBV29-1	TRBJ2-3	few
CASSESLATTDTQYF	TGCGCCAGCAGTGAGTCCCTAGCCACCACAGATACGCAGTATTTT	.	TRBV10-2	TRBJ2-3	few
CASSIKHRAGYSNQPQHF	TGTGCCAGCAGTATCAAGCACCGGGCAGGGTATAGCAATCAGCCCCAGCATTTT	.	TRBV27	TRBJ1-5	.
CASGGADEQFF	TGTGCCAGCGGCGGAGCTGATGAGCAGTTCTTC	.	TRBV6-2/TRBV6-3	TRBJ2-1	few
CASSVVMPGQGARAMNTEAFF	TGCGCCAGCAGCGTGGTCATGCCGGGACAGGGGGCGAGGGCGATGAACACTGAAGCTTTCTTT	TRBD1	TRBV4-1	TRBJ1-1	few
CASSQERGLRYEQYF	TGCGCCAGCAGCCAAGAGAGGGGTCTCCGGTACGAGCAGTACTTC	.	TRBV4-3	TRBJ2-7	.
CASQRTNFHYGYTF	TGTGCCTCGCAAAGGACAAATTTTCACTATGGCTACACCTTC	.	TRBV30	TRBJ1-2	.
CAISSPNRGLGTEAFF	TGTGCCATCAGTTCTCCAAACAGGGGCCTCGGCACTGAAGCTTTCTTT	TRBD1	TRBV10-3	TRBJ1-1	many
CASSHLSSEGYGYTF	TGCGCCAGCAGCCATCTTTCTTCGGAGGGCTATGGCTACACCTTC	.	TRBV4-1	TRBJ1-2	few
CSVEETGQNTQYF	TGCAGCGTTGAGGAGACAGGCCAGAATACGCAGTATTTT	.	TRBV29-1	TRBJ2-3	few
CATSDLSEFQRGGSDTQYF	TGTGCCACCAGTGATTTGTCGGAGTTTCAGCGGGGGGGATCAGATACGCAGTATTTT	TRBD2	TRBV24-1	TRBJ2-3	.
CASSLVGHQHSPLHF	TGTGCCAGCAGCTTAGTCGGCCACCAGCATTCACCCCTCCACTTT	.	TRBV7-9	TRBJ1-6	few
CAIRGGNTEAFF	TGTGCCATCAGGGGCGGAAACACTGAAGCTTTCTTT	.	TRBV10-3	TRBJ1-1	few
CASSPPTDRRSEAFF	TGTGCCAGTAGTCCACCCACGGACAGGAGGAGTGAAGCTTTCTTT	TRBD1	TRBV19	TRBJ1-1	.
CAISDLAGLYEQYF	TGTGCCATCAGTGATCTAGCGGGGCTCTACGAGCAGTACTTC	TRBD2	TRBV10-3	TRBJ2-7	.
CASSLESASGSPQYF	TGTGCCAGCAGCTTAGAATCTGCTAGCGGGTCGCCCCAGTACTTC	TRBD2	TRBV11-2	TRBJ2-5	few
CASSPVAGQGGNEQFF	TGCGCCAGCAGCCCGGTGGCGGGACAGGGAGGCAATGAGCAGTTCTTC	TRBD1	TRBV4-3	TRBJ2-1	many
CASRPTGDSNYGYTF	TGTGCCAGCAGACCTACAGGGGATTCTAACTATGGCTACACCTTC	TRBD1	TRBV6-6	TRBJ1-2	.
CATSRVGRGRGWSGELFF	TGTGCCACCAGCAGAGTTGGCAGGGGGCGCGGCTGGTCCGGGGAGCTGTTTTTT	TRBD1	TRBV15	TRBJ2-2	.
CASSQDRAGWGNSPLHF	TGCGCCAGCAGCCAAGATAGAGCAGGATGGGGCAATTCACCCCTCCACTTT	.	TRBV4-3	TRBJ1-6	few
CASSWGQGYTGELFF	TGTGCCAGCAGCTGGGGACAGGGCTACACCGGGGAGCTGTTTTTT	TRBD1	TRBV11-3	TRBJ2-2	few
CAISLLDRDGTDTQYF	TGTGCCATCAGCCTTTTGGACAGGGATGGCACAGATACGCAGTATTTT	TRBD1	TRBV10-3	TRBJ2-3	few
CATTHAPDTQYF	TGTGCCACGACCCACGCCCCAGATACGCAGTATTTT	.	TRBV2	TRBJ2-3	.
CASSLGAGLAGGRNIQYF	TGTGCCAGCAGCTTAGGCGCGGGACTAGCGGGGGGGCGGAACATTCAGTACTTC	TRBD2	TRBV7-2	TRBJ2-4	.
CASRPTGIGNTIYF	TGTGCCAGCAGACCTACAGGGATCGGAAACACCATATATTTT	.	TRBV7-2	TRBJ1-3	many
CASSFQGVEDEQFF	TGCGCCAGCAGCTTCCAGGGGGTGGAAGATGAGCAGTTCTTC	TRBD1	TRBV5-1	TRBJ2-1	few
CASSEGGIDTGELFF	TGTGCCAGCAGTGAGGGGGGGATAGACACCGGGGAGCTGTTTTTT	TRBD2	TRBV6-4	TRBJ2-2	.
CASSLNFGVLGETQYF	TGTGCCAGCAGCTTAAATTTTGGCGTTCTGGGGGAGACCCAGTACTTC	.	TRBV7-2	TRBJ2-5	few
CATLNRGRNQPQHF	TGTGCCACCCTTAACAGGGGACGAAATCAGCCCCAGCATTTT	TRBD1	TRBV6-1	TRBJ1-5	few
CASLRSLAGGETQYF	TGTGCCAGCCTAAGGAGTCTAGCGGGGGGAGAGACCCAGTACTTC	TRBD2	TRBV5-6	TRBJ2-5	few
CASSQERGDQPQHF	TGCGCCAGCAGCCAAGAACGCGGGGATCAGCCCCAGCATTTT	.	TRBV4-3	TRBJ1-5	few
CASSPRGTEAFF	TGTGCCAGCAGCCCAAGGGGCACTGAAGCTTTCTTT	.	TRBV7-9	TRBJ1-1	many
CASSLYPTDTQYF	TGTGCCAGCAGTTTATACCCCACAGATACGCAGTATTTT	.	TRBV7-2	TRBJ2-3	.
CASSQDLGNEQFF	TGTGCCAGCAGCCAAGATTTGGGTAATGAGCAGTTCTTC	.	TRBV14	TRBJ2-1	few
CASTWGGLELFF	TGTGCCAGCACCTGGGGCGGCCTCGAGCTGTTTTTT	.	TRBV2	TRBJ2-2	.
CASSYRTALRYF	TGTGCCAGCAGCTATCGGACAGCCCTACGGTACTTC	.	TRBV7-2	TRBJ2-7	few
CSAGRQGQPQHF	TGCAGTGCTGGAAGACAGGGCCAGCCCCAGCATTTT	TRBD1	TRBV20-1	TRBJ1-5	.
CASSLTSGLPNEQFF	TGTGCCAGCAGCCTAACTAGCGGGTTGCCGAATGAGCAGTTCTTC	TRBD2	TRBV7-6	TRBJ2-1	.
CASSFGARRYF	TGTGCCAGCAGTTTTGGAGCCCGGCGGTACTTC	.	TRBV12-3/TRBV12-4	TRBJ2-7	few
CASSLLGYRTDTQYF	TGTGCCAGCAGCTTGTTAGGCTACCGCACAGATACGCAGTATTTT	.	TRBV11-2	TRBJ2-3	.
CASGSVTGRTGELFF	TGTGCTAGTGGTTCCGTGACAGGGCGGACCGGGGAGCTGTTTTTT	TRBD1	TRBV12-5	TRBJ2-2	once
CASSPTNGQGQPQHF	TGTGCCAGCAGCCCTACCAACGGACAGGGACAGCCCCAGCATTTT	TRBD1	TRBV7-8	TRBJ1-5	.
CASSYQTGRGNTGELFF	TGTGCCAGCAGCTATCAGACAGGGAGGGGGAACACCGGGGAGCTGTTTTTT	.	TRBV11-3	TRBJ2-2	.
CASSPRQSPILEAFF	TGTGCCAGCAGCCCTCGGCAGAGTCCGATTCTTGAAGCTTTCTTT	.	TRBV12-3/TRBV12-4	TRBJ1-1	.
CASSYRNWGNTEAFF	TGCGCCAGCAGCTACAGAAATTGGGGGAACACTGAAGCTTTCTTT	.	TRBV5-1	TRBJ1-1	.
CSARRDNEQFF	TGCAGTGCCCGGCGGGACAATGAGCAGTTCTTC	.	TRBV20-1	TRBJ2-1	.
CASSPIGAGQTGELFF	TGTGCCAGCAGCCCTATAGGGGCAGGCCAAACCGGGGAGCTGTTTTTT	.	TRBV7-9	TRBJ2-2	few
CARSPGTSGLTDTQYF	TGTGCCAGAAGTCCCGGGACTAGCGGCCTCACAGATACGCAGTATTTT	TRBD2	TRBV27	TRBJ2-3	.
CASSRLDRGETQYF	TGTGCCAGCAGCCGGCTGGACAGGGGAGAGACCCAGTACTTC	TRBD1	TRBV3-1	TRBJ2-5	.
CASSPQGSYGYTF	TGCGCCAGCAGCCCACAGGGGAGCTATGGCTACACCTTC	TRBD1	TRBV4-1	TRBJ1-2	.
CASSQDVSGGGYTGELFF	TGCGCCAGCAGCCAAGATGTTAGCGGGGGGGGGTACACCGGGGAGCTGTTTTTT	TRBD2	TRBV4-1	TRBJ2-2	.
CSAPPGAYGYTF	TGCAGTGCCCCCCCAGGGGCCTATGGCTACACCTTC	.	TRBV20-1	TRBJ1-2	many
CASSLQFGETQYF	TGTGCCAGCAGCTTACAGTTCGGAGAGACCCAGTACTTC	.	TRBV7-6	TRBJ2-5	few
CASSSFAGDHGYTF	TGTGCCAGCAGTTCCTTTGCAGGGGACCATGGCTACACCTTC	.	TRBV6-5	TRBJ1-2	.
CASSLLPGAFF	TGTGCCAGCAGCTTACTGCCAGGGGCTTTCTTT	.	TRBV7-2	TRBJ1-1	.